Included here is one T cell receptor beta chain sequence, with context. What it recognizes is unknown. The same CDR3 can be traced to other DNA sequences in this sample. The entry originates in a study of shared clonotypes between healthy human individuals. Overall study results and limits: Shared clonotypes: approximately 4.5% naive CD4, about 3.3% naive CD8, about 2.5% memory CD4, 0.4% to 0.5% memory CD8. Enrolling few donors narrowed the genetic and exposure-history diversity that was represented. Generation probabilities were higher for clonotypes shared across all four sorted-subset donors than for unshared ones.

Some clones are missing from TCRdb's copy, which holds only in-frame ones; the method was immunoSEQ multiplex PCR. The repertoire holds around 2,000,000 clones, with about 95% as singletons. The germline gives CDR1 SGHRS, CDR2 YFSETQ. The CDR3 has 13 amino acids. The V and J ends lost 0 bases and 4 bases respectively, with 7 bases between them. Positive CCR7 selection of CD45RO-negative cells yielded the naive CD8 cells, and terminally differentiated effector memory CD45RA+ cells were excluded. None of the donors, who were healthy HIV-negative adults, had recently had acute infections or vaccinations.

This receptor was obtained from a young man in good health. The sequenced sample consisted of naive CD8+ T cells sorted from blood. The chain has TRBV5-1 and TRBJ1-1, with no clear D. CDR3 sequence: CASSLGVGTEAFF. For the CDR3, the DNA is TGCGCCAGCAGCTTGGGGGTGGGCACTGAAGCTTTCTTT.